These 21 T cell receptor beta chains came from one sample sequenced in a study of CD8 T cells in ankylosing spondylitis. Each CDR3 protein is one row after TCRdb ran MiXCR on the 5' RACE reads. The table records around 150,000 distinct CDR3 sequences, 40% to 50% of them present only once. Sequencing was done on a sample of synovial fluid, either unsorted or a sorted T cell fraction (not recorded which). All receptors derive from a male donor with ankylosing spondylitis.

At least ten counts were recorded for this clonotype. The chain carries TRBV23-1 and TRBJ2-3; TRBD1 matches at 8 bases. TRBV23-1 falls under the ORF class, with uncertain function. Trimming took 3 bases from V and 3 from J; bases not matched to a gene: 5. The CDR3 is made up of 15 amino acids. The CDR3 DNA reads as TGCGCCAGCAGTCATTTGCGGGACAGGACAGATACGCAGTATTTT. Translating gives CASSHLRDRTDTQYF.

The chain is built from TRBV12-3 or TRBV12-4 and TRBJ1-5; the D gene is possibly TRBD1 (5 bases). This CDR3 comprises 15 residues. V dropped 7 bases and J dropped 5 bases, with 18 bases sitting between them. The CDR3 DNA follows: TGTGCCAGCACCCCCGCGGGGGAAGAAGATCAGCCCCAGCATTTT. Translated, it gives CASTPAGEEDQPQHF.

A few counts support this clonotype. The V gene is TRBV6-5, the J gene TRBJ1-2, with a weak D call TRBD1 (6 bases). The germline CDR1 and CDR2 sequences are MNHEY and SVGAGI. There are 15 residues in the CDR3. Trimming took 0 bases from V and 5 from J, leaving 13 bases between them. In DNA, the CDR3 is TGTGCCAGCAGTTACTCGCGAGGGACACTTTATGGCTACACCTTC. The encoded protein is CASSYSRGTLYGYTF.

The chain uses TRBV27 and TRBJ2-7, with D unresolved. V was cut by 5 bases and J by 2 bases, with 13 bases left in between. Germline CDR1 is MNHEY and CDR2 is SMNVEV (reference sequence). This CDR3 has 14 amino acids. CDR3 residues: CASSRRTVAYEQYF. The CDR3 DNA sequence: TGTGCCAGCAGTAGACGGACCGTCGCCTACGAGCAGTACTTC.

The chain recombines TRBV6-2 or TRBV6-3 with TRBJ1-5; tentative D call: TRBD1 (6 bases). V dropped 4 bases and J dropped 3 bases, with 10 bases sitting between them. The CDR3 is 14 residues long. Per germline, CDR1 MNHEY and CDR2 SVGEGT. The CDR3 DNA sequence: TGTGCCAGCAGTTCCGGACAGTACAATCAGCCCCAGCATTTT. As protein: CASSSGQYNQPQHF.

The rearrangement joins TRBV10-3 to TRBJ2-2, with TRBD2 identical over 9 bases. This CDR3 comprises 18 residues. Germline V CDR1 and CDR2: ENHRY, SYGVKD. V lost 7 bases to trimming and J lost 1 base; unmatched junction nucleotides: 13. This CDR3 is CAITWRRLAGQNTGELFF. In DNA form, the CDR3 reads TGTGCCATCACATGGAGAAGGCTAGCGGGACAGAACACCGGGGAGCTGTTTTTT.

V gene TRBV12-3 or TRBV12-4 combines with J gene TRBJ1-1; D ambiguous. The ends were cut back, 3 bases at V and 3 bases at J, with 8 bases in the middle. The CDR3 is 13 residues long. The DNA of the CDR3 is TGTGCCAGCAGTTTGCGCCTGCACACTGAAGCTTTCTTT. The encoded protein is CASSLRLHTEAFF.

This chain connects TRBV7-6 to TRBJ1-1; the match to TRBD1 covers 8 bases. CDR3 length: 19 residues. V lost 1 base and J lost 0; bases outside the gene matches: 13. Germline CDR1 and CDR2: SGHVS and FNYEAQ. The CDR3 loop is CASSLEAGGRQGMNTEAFF. CDR3 nucleotides: TGTGCCAGCAGCTTAGAGGCGGGAGGACGACAGGGGATGAACACTGAAGCTTTCTTT.

The chain is built from TRBV12-3 or TRBV12-4 and TRBJ2-5; TRBD1 matches at 7 bases. The CDR3 is made up of 15 amino acids. Germline trimming cut 4 bases from V and 3 bases from J; bases unmatched to any gene: 8. CDR3 sequence: CASSSSTGWEETQYF. Here the CDR3 DNA reads TGTGCCAGCAGTTCCTCGACAGGGTGGGAAGAGACCCAGTACTTC.

The rearrangement links TRBV6-2 or TRBV6-3 to TRBJ2-5, with 15 bases aligning to TRBD2. This CDR3 has 20 amino acids. Germline CDR1 and CDR2: MNHEY and SVGEGT. Unmatched junction bases numbered 15, after V lost 5 bases and J lost 2 bases. The CDR3 DNA follows: TGTGCCAGCAGTATGGGACTAGCGGGAGGCTCGTACCCCCCTCAAGAGACCCAGTACTTC. Translated, it gives CASSMGLAGGSYPPQETQYF.

Only a few counts were recorded for this clonotype. The chain links TRBV12-3 or TRBV12-4 to TRBJ2-6, with D unresolved. The CDR3 runs 17 residues. Trimming cost V 5 bases and J 2 bases, with 16 bases left between them. The CDR3 region has the DNA TGTGCCAGCAGTCCGCCCCTTATGTCACCTGGGGCCAACGTCCTGACTTTC. This translates into CASSPPLMSPGANVLTF.

This chain links TRBV4-1 with TRBJ2-7, with 9 positions matching TRBD1. This CDR3 has 15 amino acids. Germline CDR1 MGHRA, CDR2 YSYEKL. V lost 4 bases and J lost 9; bases outside the gene matches: 13. In DNA form, the CDR3 reads TGCGCCAGCAGCCGATCCGGGACAGGGTTATATGTGCAGTACTTC. Translation: CASSRSGTGLYVQYF.

The table lists this clonotype with a few counts. The chain is built from TRBV12-3 or TRBV12-4 and TRBJ2-3; D is possibly TRBD2 (5 bases). V was cut by 0 bases and J by 2 bases, with 18 bases left in between. The length of the CDR3 is 18 residues. For the CDR3, the DNA is TGTGCCAGCAGTTTAGCGGGTCTACCAGCGGTCCCCACAGATACGCAGTATTTT. It translates to CASSLAGLPAVPTDTQYF.

This chain links TRBV11-3 with TRBJ2-4, with a possible D match to TRBD2 (5 bases). CDR3 length equals 16 residues. CDR1 and CDR2 (germline): SGHNT, YENEEA. V shed 3 bases and J shed 7 bases, with 19 bases lying between them. CDR3: CASSFGHQRTENIQYF. DNA of the CDR3: TGTGCCAGCAGCTTTGGTCATCAGCGGACCGAGAACATTCAGTACTTC.

The J gene is TRBJ2-5, the V gene TRBV5-6; the D gene is possibly TRBD2 (6 bases). V was shortened by 3 bases and J by 6 bases, with 18 bases between the two germline ends. The CDR3 has 15 amino acids. Germline V CDR1 and CDR2: SGHDT, YYEEEE. The CDR3 spells CASSSRGKGWKTQYF. CDR3 nucleotide sequence: TGTGCCAGCAGCTCCCGGGGGAAGGGGTGGAAGACCCAGTACTTC.

This clonotype has only a few counts. This chain uses TRBV27 with TRBJ2-2; no clear D gene. CDR3 length: 15 residues. The germline V and J ends were trimmed by 8 bases and 3 bases, with 16 bases remaining between them. The germline V gene has CDR1 MNHEY and CDR2 SMNVEV (reference sequence). The CDR3 DNA reads TGTGCCAGCGCATTCTTCGATGGATACACCGGGGAGCTGTTTTTT. Protein: CASAFFDGYTGELFF.

This clonotype was observed a few times. The CDR3 coding sequence is TGCAGTGCTAGAGACCCTCACACCCGCCATCAGCCCCAGCATTTT. As protein: CSARDPHTRHQPQHF. J is TRBJ1-5 and V is TRBV20-1; unclear D gene. CDR3 length equals 15 residues. Germline CDR1 reads DFQATT; CDR2 reads SNEGSKA (reference sequence). V lost 0 bases to trimming and J lost 5 bases, with 14 bases between them.

V is TRBV5-6 and J is TRBJ2-7; no reliable D call. CDR1 SGHDT and CDR2 YYEEEE come from the germline V gene. Trimming took off 0 bases at V and 7 bases at J, with 5 bases between the two ends. CDR3 length equals 11 residues. CDR3 nucleotides: TGTGCCAGCAGCTTGGATTGGGAGCAGTACTTC. Its protein is CASSLDWEQYF.

The chain couples TRBV18 to TRBJ1-6, with D uncertain. The CDR3 spans 21 residues. Germline CDR1 is KGHSH and CDR2 is LQKENI. Trimming removed 4 bases at V and 0 bases at J, with 25 bases between. The CDR3 region is CASSLLGRRYSSSSYNSPLHF. CDR3 coding DNA: TGTGCCAGCTCACTCCTTGGGAGGAGGTATTCTTCTAGCTCCTATAATTCACCCCTCCACTTT.

The chain's CDR3 is CASSSSLAEPSYEQYF. The CDR3 DNA follows: TGTGCCAGCAGCTCCTCCCTAGCGGAACCCTCCTACGAGCAGTACTTC. This rearrangement joins TRBV7-8 to TRBJ2-7, with 7 nucleotides matching TRBD2. The V gene end was trimmed by 4 bases and the J gene end by 0 bases; junction bases not matched to a gene: 9. Germline assignment: CDR1 SGHVS and CDR2 FQNEAQ. This CDR3 comprises 16 residues.

This chain links TRBV6-2 or TRBV6-3 with TRBJ2-7; D remains unclear. The V and J ends lost 5 bases and 3 bases respectively, with 14 bases between them. From germline, CDR1 is MNHEY and CDR2 SVGEGT. This CDR3 has 14 amino acids. This CDR3 reads CASSPYPRNYEQYF. In DNA form, the CDR3 reads TGTGCCAGCAGTCCCTATCCTCGGAACTACGAGCAGTACTTC.